This section outlines one T cell receptor beta chain sequence together with its context. Its matching antigen is unknown. This specimen belongs to a study of vaccination effects on CD4 cells after COVID-19. TCRdb keeps only in-frame clones here, not all; method: immunoSEQ multiplex PCR. Of tens of thousands of clones listed, less than 80% are singletons. The authors isolated CD4+ T cells after about eleven days of culture. Vaccine administered to participants consisted of two doses of either BNT162b2 or mRNA-1273. The input for sequencing was CD4+ T cells from PBMCs cultured without peptide, taken after COVID-19 vaccination. This TCR was recovered from a human donor who received a COVID-19 vaccine.

CDR3 residues: CASRRTRVSYNSPLHF. CDR3 DNA sequence: TGTGCCAGCAGGCGGACCCGCGTCTCCTATAATTCACCCCTCCACTTT. The rearrangement joins TRBV28 to TRBJ1-6; D is uncertain. Trimming stripped 6 bases from V and 0 bases from J, with 12 bases between. In germline, CDR1 is MDHEN, CDR2 SYDVKM. The CDR3 is 16 residues long.